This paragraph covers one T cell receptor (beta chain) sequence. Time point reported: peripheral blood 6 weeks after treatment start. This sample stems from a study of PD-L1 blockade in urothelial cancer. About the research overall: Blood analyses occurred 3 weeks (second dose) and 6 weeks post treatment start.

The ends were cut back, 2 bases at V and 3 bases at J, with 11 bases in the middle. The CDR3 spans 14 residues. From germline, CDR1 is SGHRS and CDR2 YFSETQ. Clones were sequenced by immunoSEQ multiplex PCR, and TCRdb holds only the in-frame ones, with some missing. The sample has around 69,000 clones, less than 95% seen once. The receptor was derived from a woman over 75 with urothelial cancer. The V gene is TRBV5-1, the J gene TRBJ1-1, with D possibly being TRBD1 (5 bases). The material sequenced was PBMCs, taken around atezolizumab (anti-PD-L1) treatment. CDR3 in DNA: TGCGCCAGCAGCTTCAATTGGGGGGACACTGAAGCTTTCTTT. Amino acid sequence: CASSFNWGDTEAFF.